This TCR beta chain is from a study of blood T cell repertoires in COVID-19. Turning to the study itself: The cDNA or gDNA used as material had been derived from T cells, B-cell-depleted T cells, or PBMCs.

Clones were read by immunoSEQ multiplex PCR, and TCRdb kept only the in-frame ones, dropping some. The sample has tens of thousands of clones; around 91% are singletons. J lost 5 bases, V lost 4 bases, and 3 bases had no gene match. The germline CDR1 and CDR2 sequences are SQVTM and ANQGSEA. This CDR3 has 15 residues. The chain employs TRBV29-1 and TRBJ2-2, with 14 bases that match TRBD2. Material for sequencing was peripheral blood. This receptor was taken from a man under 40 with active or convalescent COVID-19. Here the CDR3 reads CSVGGLAGATGELFF. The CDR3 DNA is TGCAGCGTTGGGGGACTAGCGGGAGCTACCGGGGAGCTGTTTTTT.